This T cell receptor beta chain was documented in a study of cytomegalovirus exposure and HLA in healthy donors. General observations from the study: It has been reported that TCR beta sequences accurately predicted the HLA-A and HLA-B alleles of most subjects. As a later analysis showed, a missense DCLRE1C variant was linked to trimming of TCR beta V- and J-genes. No immune exposure information besides CMV serostatus was available. Later on, an analysis showed TCR association rates differing by HLA locus, with DRB1 the most and HLA-C the fewest.

The count of this clone is one. Its target is not known. Germline V CDR1 and CDR2: MNHNS, SASEGT. This CDR3 region has 15 residues. V shed 6 bases, J shed 0 bases, and the junction held 5 bases outside the gene matches. The PCR had 60 Vbeta and 13 Jbeta primers. Sequenced by immunoSEQ multiplex PCR; TCRdb stores in-frame clones only, minus some. This table holds around 150,000 clones, around 77% found once. Sequencing input: PBMCs. This TCR was sampled from a man aged 45-65 years in good health and CMV-seropositive. This chain links TRBV6-1 with TRBJ1-1; 9 nucleotides line up with TRBD1. This CDR3 reads CASSLQGAVNTEAFF. As DNA, the CDR3 is TGTGCCAGCAGCTTACAGGGGGCGGTGAACACTGAAGCTTTCTTT.